These 20 T cell receptor beta chains were sequenced from one sample in a study of T-cell memory formation after mild COVID-19. TCRdb analysed the 5' RACE reads with MiXCR anew, one entry per CDR3 protein. The sample has 250,000 to 300,000 distinct CDR3 sequences; 16% are singletons. Source material: PBMCs or a T cell subset sorted from them (not recorded which). Receptor source: a man between 18 and 29 years old who had mild COVID-19 (a few samples of this study predate the infection). Cell type and time point are not known.

This chain uses TRBV6-5 with TRBJ2-1, with a tentative D call TRBD1 (6 bases). The CDR3 runs to 14 residues. The germline V and J ends were trimmed by 5 bases and 5 bases, with 13 bases remaining between them. CDR1 is MNHEY and CDR2 is SVGAGI in the germline V gene. CDR3 loop: CASSLQGRDNEQFF. The CDR3 region has the DNA TGTGCCAGCAGTCTACAGGGTCGCGACAATGAGCAGTTCTTC.

The chain employs TRBV29-1 and TRBJ1-1, with D unresolved. The CDR3 runs to 12 residues. From germline, CDR1 is SQVTM and CDR2 ANQGSEA. V lost 4 bases and J 3 bases, leaving 9 bases between the germline ends. Here the CDR3 reads CSVAKTDTEAFF. In DNA, the CDR3 is TGCAGCGTTGCGAAGACCGACACTGAAGCTTTCTTT.

This chain joins TRBV12-3 or TRBV12-4 and TRBJ1-5, with 7 bases identical to TRBD1. V lost 1 base to trimming and J lost 7 bases; unmatched junction nucleotides: 7. This CDR3 comprises 15 residues. The CDR3 nucleotides are TGTGCCAGCAGTTTAGTACAGGGGCCGAACCAGCCCCAGCATTTT. It is translated as CASSLVQGPNQPQHF.

The gene calls are TRBV6-5 and TRBJ2-7; D uncertain. Germline-derived CDR1 and CDR2 are MNHEY and SVGAGI. The CDR3 contains 15 residues. Trimming took off 0 bases at V and 1 base at J, with 10 bases between the two ends. CDR3: CASSYSMGLSYEQYF. CDR3 in DNA: TGTGCCAGCAGTTACTCGATGGGCCTGTCCTACGAGCAGTACTTC.

The CDR3 sequence: CASSSLTGPSYNEQFF. DNA of the CDR3: TGTGCCAGCAGCTCCTTGACGGGACCCTCCTACAATGAGCAGTTCTTC. This rearrangement joins TRBV5-4 to TRBJ2-1, with D tentatively TRBD1 or TRBD2 (5 bases each). The CDR3 spans 16 residues. Germline V lookup: CDR1 SGHNT, CDR2 YYREEE (reference sequence). V was cut by 3 bases and J by 0 bases, with 13 bases left in between.

The chain carries TRBV24-1 and TRBJ2-3; TRBD1 or TRBD2 may be the D gene (6 bases each). The germline V and J ends were trimmed by 5 bases and 2 bases, with 7 bases remaining between them. This CDR3 contains 13 residues. The V gene's germline CDR1 is KGHDR and CDR2 SFDVKD. CDR3 sequence: CATSAGATDTQYF. CDR3 bases: TGTGCCACCAGTGCGGGGGCCACAGATACGCAGTATTTT.

V is TRBV7-6 and J is TRBJ1-1, with D uncertain. Deletions cut 1 base from V and 4 bases from J, with 13 bases between. Germline V CDR1 and CDR2: SGHVS, FNYEAQ. The length of the CDR3 is 15 residues. This CDR3 reads CASSLEAVFGTEAFF. The CDR3 DNA sequence: TGTGCCAGCAGCTTAGAAGCGGTCTTTGGCACTGAAGCTTTCTTT.

The CDR3 loop reads CASSVTSGGPPNQETQYF. The CDR3 DNA reads as TGTGCCAGCAGCGTAACTAGCGGGGGCCCCCCCAACCAAGAGACCCAGTACTTC. V usage is TRBV9 and J usage is TRBJ2-5; TRBD2 aligns across 11 bases. V dropped 1 base and J dropped 0; count of bases not matched to a gene: 8. CDR3 length: 18 residues. Germline CDR1 SGDLS, CDR2 YYNGEE.

This clonotype was found a few times. This chain uses TRBV20-1 with TRBJ1-2; TRBD1 matches 9 bases. V was clipped by 1 base and J by 7 bases; unmatched bases: 7. The CDR3 spans 14 residues. From germline, CDR1 is DFQATT and CDR2 SNEGSKA (reference sequence). CDR3 nucleotides: TGCAGTGCTAGAGTAGCGGACAGGGGCCCTGGCTACACCTTC. Residues: CSARVADRGPGYTF.

This clonotype was recorded a few times. J is TRBJ1-2 and V is TRBV20-1; 7 bases are a match to TRBD1. Germline assignment: CDR1 DFQATT and CDR2 SNEGSKA (reference sequence). The J segment lost 7 bases and the V segment lost 5 bases, leaving 16 bases of the junction unmatched. There are 15 residues in the CDR3. The CDR3 DNA is TGCAGTGCTTTCAATTACAGGGGAGAATCTAGTGGCTACACCTTC. Encoded protein: CSAFNYRGESSGYTF.

The chain couples TRBV28 to TRBJ1-1; TRBD1 agrees at 8 bases. The V gene end was trimmed by 8 bases and the J gene end by 0 bases; junction bases not matched to a gene: 8. Germline values: CDR1 MDHEN, CDR2 SYDVKM. The CDR3 has 15 amino acids. In DNA, the CDR3 is TGTGCCAGCCAACAGGGGGGGAGATTGAACACTGAAGCTTTCTTT. This sequence encodes CASQQGGRLNTEAFF.

In this sample, this clonotype turned up a few times. The rearrangement joins TRBV5-1 to TRBJ1-1; the match to TRBD1 covers 7 bases. Germline V gene data show CDR1 as SGHRS and CDR2 as YFSETQ. This CDR3 is 14 amino acids long. The J segment lost 5 bases and the V segment lost 0 bases, leaving 4 bases of the junction unmatched. The CDR3 region is CASSLEGAGTEAFF. Here the CDR3 DNA reads TGCGCCAGCAGCTTGGAGGGGGCCGGGACTGAAGCTTTCTTT.

A few counts support this clonotype. The gene calls are TRBV12-3 or TRBV12-4 and TRBJ2-5; 8 nucleotides align to TRBD1. V shed 5 bases and J 0 bases; nucleotides not matched to a gene: 8. This CDR3 region has 16 residues. Written as DNA, the CDR3 is TGTGCCAGCAGTCCTGGGGGACAGGCAGACCAAGAGACCCAGTACTTC. Amino acid sequence: CASSPGGQADQETQYF.

This clonotype turned up a few times. Sequence at one end of the junction differs from germline and may be a read error. J is TRBJ1-1 and V is TRBV24-1; no firm D call. The CDR3 extends over 12 amino acids. Germline CDR1 and CDR2: KGHDR and SFDVKD. This CDR3 is CATRNGNPEAFF. In DNA, the CDR3 is TGTGCCACCCGGAATGGGAACCCTGAAGCTTTCTTT.

This clonotype has only a few counts. The chain joins TRBV11-2 to TRBJ2-2, with D hard to call. The CDR3 spans 14 residues. Germline CDR1 SGHAT, CDR2 FQNNGV. Trimming stripped 5 bases from V and 2 bases from J, with 9 bases between. DNA for the CDR3: TGTGCCAGCAGCCCGAGGATCAACACCGGGGAGCTGTTTTTT. It translates to CASSPRINTGELFF.

V usage is TRBV28 and J usage is TRBJ1-2, with a tentative D call TRBD1 (6 bases). This CDR3 spans 15 amino acids. Per germline, CDR1 MDHEN and CDR2 SYDVKM. Trimming pared 6 bases from V and 4 bases from J, leaving 18 bases between. As DNA, the CDR3 is TGTGCCAGCAGAATGGGGAGGGGGACCCTCTATGGCTACACCTTC. The encoded protein is CASRMGRGTLYGYTF.

This rearrangement joins TRBV27 to TRBJ2-3; D is unclear. CDR1 MNHEY and CDR2 SMNVEV come from the germline V gene (reference sequence). CDR3 length: 15 residues. Trimming took off 7 bases at V and 4 bases at J, with 18 bases between the two ends. The CDR3 nucleotides read TGTGCCAGCACCTTTACTTACTCAAACTCAGATACGCAGTATTTT. Translating gives CASTFTYSNSDTQYF.

V gene TRBV5-5 combines with J gene TRBJ2-1, with TRBD1 identical over 11 bases. The germline CDR1 and CDR2 sequences are SGHKS and YYEKEE (reference sequence). V was pared by 4 bases and J by 4 bases, with 4 bases of the junction left unmatched. This CDR3 has 15 amino acids. CDR3 bases: TGTGCCAGCAGCCCGGGACAGGGGGTTTACAATGAGCAGTTCTTC. Translating gives CASSPGQGVYNEQFF. The whole variable domain, filled in from reference TRBV5-5 and TRBJ2-1, reads DAGVTQSPTHLIKTRGQQVTLRCSPISGHKSVSWYQQVLGQGPQFIFQYYEKEERGRGNFPDRFSARQFPNYSSELNVNALLLGDSALYLCASSPGQGVYNEQFFGPGTRLTVL.

This clonotype was observed at least ten times. V gene TRBV10-3 combines with J gene TRBJ1-6; the match to TRBD1 covers 7 bases. The CDR3 length is 16 residues. The J segment lost 10 bases and the V segment lost 4 bases, leaving 13 bases of the junction unmatched. The V gene's germline CDR1 is ENHRY and CDR2 SYGVKD. The CDR3: CAISGLAGGLGSPLHF. The CDR3 DNA sequence: TGTGCCATCAGTGGTTTAGCAGGGGGTCTCGGGTCACCCCTCCACTTT.

The chain carries TRBV19 and TRBJ1-4, with D tentatively TRBD1 (6 bases). V was pared by 6 bases and J by 8 bases, with 19 bases between. Germline lookup yields CDR1 LNHDA and CDR2 SQIVND (reference sequence). The CDR3 contains 15 residues. The CDR3 region is CASSHLGGRGEKLFF. The CDR3 DNA sequence: TGTGCCAGTAGCCACTTGGGGGGGCGCGGAGAAAAACTGTTTTTT.